A selection of T cell receptor beta chains follows, all from one sample in a study of Ad26.COV2.S vaccination and SARS-CoV-2 variants. The repertoire was sequenced with immunoSEQ multiplex PCR; TCRdb's copy has only in-frame clones and lacks some. The data contain about 420,000 clones, approximately 88% of them singletons. Sample: peripheral blood, taken in a trial of Ad26.COV2.S vaccine versus placebo. Receptors originate from a person aged 18-65 years who received the Ad26.COV2.S COVID-19 vaccine or a placebo. CDR3s include the opening cysteine and the closing phenylalanine or tryptophan. A D gene is named only where the DNA matches it firmly. Only some rows state a clone size, as once, few, many or a class for expanded clones.

TRBV18	few	TRBJ1-6	TRBD1	CASSRTTGWNSPLHF	TGTGCCAGCTCACGCACGACAGGGTGGAATTCACCCCTCCACTTT
TRBV18	NA	TRBJ2-6	NA	CASSPVGGANVLTF	TGTGCCAGCTCACCCGTGGGTGGGGCCAACGTCCTGACTTTC
TRBV19	NA	TRBJ2-7	TRBD2	CASSASGSSYEQYF	TGTGCCAGTAGTGCTAGCGGGAGCTCCTACGAGCAGTACTTC
TRBV2	NA	TRBJ2-1	TRBD2	CASISLGWSGGPRGNEQFF	TGTGCCAGCATCTCCCTTGGCTGGAGCGGGGGGCCGAGGGGCAATGAGCAGTTCTTC
TRBV30	NA	TRBJ1-5	NA	CAWSVRGRGDQPQHF	TGTGCCTGGAGTGTAAGGGGACGTGGTGATCAGCCCCAGCATTTT
TRBV24-1	NA	TRBJ2-3	TRBD1	CATSDGQGELTDTQYF	TGTGCCACCAGTGATGGACAGGGAGAGTTGACAGATACGCAGTATTTT
TRBV7-3	few	TRBJ2-7	TRBD1	CASRLKQGARYEQYF	TGTGCCAGCAGATTAAAACAGGGGGCGCGCTACGAGCAGTACTTC
TRBV28	NA	TRBJ2-5	TRBD2	CASSFGLAAQETQYF	TGTGCCAGCAGTTTTGGGCTAGCGGCCCAAGAGACCCAGTACTTC
TRBV9	NA	TRBJ2-5	NA	CASSPRSSPPTQYF	TGTGCCAGCAGCCCTCGTAGCAGCCCGCCAACCCAGTACTTC
TRBV6-5	NA	TRBJ2-4	NA	CASSYSSRAANIQYF	TGTGCCAGCAGTTACTCGAGTAGGGCTGCGAACATTCAGTACTTC
TRBV6-4	NA	TRBJ1-5	NA	CASSGRRGRIQPQHF	TGTGCCAGCAGTGGCCGACGGGGGCGTATTCAGCCCCAGCATTTT
TRBV29-1	NA	TRBJ2-3	TRBD1	CSVMRQGARTDTQYF	TGCAGCGTGATGAGACAGGGGGCAAGGACAGATACGCAGTATTTT
TRBV7-9	NA	TRBJ2-6	NA	CASSSAGAGANVLTF	TGTGCCAGCAGCTCCGCAGGGGCTGGGGCCAACGTCCTGACTTTC
TRBV29-1	NA	TRBJ1-1	NA	CSTEDGGTEAFF	TGCAGCACGGAGGACGGGGGCACTGAAGCTTTCTTT
TRBV12-3/TRBV12-4	NA	TRBJ2-7	NA	CASSLNGPYEQYF	TGTGCCAGCAGTTTAAATGGACCCTACGAGCAGTACTTC
TRBV15	NA	TRBJ1-5	NA	CATSSRRDQPQHF	TGTGCCACCAGCAGCCGTAGGGATCAGCCCCAGCATTTT
TRBV12-3/TRBV12-4	NA	TRBJ1-2	NA	CASSWGDGYTF	TGTGCCAGCAGTTGGGGGGATGGCTACACCTTC
TRBV10-3	NA	TRBJ2-3	NA	CAISESTGRWGTDTQYF	TGTGCCATCAGTGAGTCGACGGGCCGGTGGGGCACAGATACGCAGTATTTT
TRBV7-3	NA	TRBJ2-7	NA	CASSLIGTRGTYEQYF	TGTGCCAGCAGCTTAATTGGCACAAGAGGAACCTACGAGCAGTACTTC
TRBV5-1	NA	TRBJ2-7	NA	CASSLWEDRSEQYF	TGCGCCAGCAGCTTGTGGGAGGACAGGTCGGAGCAGTACTTC
TRBV9	NA	TRBJ2-3	NA	CASSVEKATDTQYF	TGTGCCAGCAGCGTAGAAAAAGCCACAGATACGCAGTATTTT
TRBV7-9	NA	TRBJ2-1	NA	CASSSKDHNEQFF	TGTGCCAGCAGCTCAAAGGACCATAATGAGCAGTTCTTC
TRBV28	once	TRBJ1-1	TRBD1	CASRAGTGFTEAFF	TGTGCCAGCAGGGCCGGGACAGGGTTCACTGAAGCTTTCTTT
TRBV7-8	NA	TRBJ2-5	TRBD2	CASSRAAGGRQETQYF	TGTGCCAGCAGCAGAGCAGCGGGGGGCCGACAAGAGACCCAGTACTTC
TRBV5-8	few	TRBJ2-1	NA	CASSTTGMHEQFF	TGTGCCAGCAGCACTACAGGGATGCATGAGCAGTTCTTC
TRBV11-2	few	TRBJ2-7	NA	CASSLDRGSEQYF	TGTGCCAGCAGCTTAGATCGGGGATCCGAGCAGTACTTC
TRBV6-5	NA	TRBJ1-3	NA	CASSYSIGSGNTIYF	TGTGCCAGCAGTTACTCGATCGGGTCTGGAAACACCATATATTTT
TRBV7-9	NA	TRBJ2-2	TRBD2	CASSFGLAGARGTGELFF	TGTGCCAGCAGCTTCGGACTAGCGGGGGCCAGGGGTACCGGGGAGCTGTTTTTT
TRBV30	NA	TRBJ1-6	NA	CASHPGGYSYNSPLHF	TGTGCCTCTCACCCGGGGGGTTACTCCTATAATTCACCCCTCCACTTT
TRBV29-1	NA	TRBJ2-3	TRBD2	CSVEGLGLAESTDTQYF	TGCAGCGTTGAAGGTTTAGGGCTAGCGGAAAGCACAGATACGCAGTATTTT
TRBV11-1	NA	TRBJ1-1	TRBD1	CASSPVTGDTEAFF	TGTGCCAGCAGCCCCGTGACAGGGGACACTGAAGCTTTCTTT
TRBV10-3	NA	TRBJ2-5	NA	CAIGSGVGQETQYF	TGTGCCATCGGGTCGGGGGTCGGCCAAGAGACCCAGTACTTC
TRBV25-1	NA	TRBJ2-2	TRBD1	CASRGQGGTGELFF	TGTGCCAGCAGGGGACAGGGTGGCACCGGGGAGCTGTTTTTT
TRBV7-9	NA	TRBJ1-2	NA	CASSLGQNYGYTF	TGTGCCAGCAGCTTGGGTCAGAACTATGGCTACACCTTC
TRBV2	NA	TRBJ2-7	TRBD2	CASTRTSGGVGEQYF	TGTGCCAGCACCAGGACTAGCGGGGGGGTCGGCGAGCAGTACTTC
TRBV7-2	NA	TRBJ2-1	TRBD2	CASSGETSGGYNEQFF	TGTGCCAGCAGCGGAGAGACTAGCGGGGGGTACAATGAGCAGTTCTTC
TRBV9	NA	TRBJ1-2	NA	CASSVAPGRPNGYTF	TGTGCCAGCAGCGTAGCCCCAGGAAGGCCAAATGGCTACACCTTC
TRBV12-5	NA	TRBJ2-1	TRBD2	CASGLVGEGLVNEQFF	TGTGCTAGTGGTTTGGTAGGGGAGGGGCTCGTCAATGAGCAGTTCTTC
TRBV7-9	few	TRBJ1-4	NA	CASSLTGTVGEKLFF	TGTGCCAGCAGCTTAACGGGGACGGTCGGCGAAAAACTGTTTTTT
TRBV7-2	few	TRBJ1-6	NA	CASSETRYNSPLHF	TGTGCCAGCAGCGAGACTCGCTATAATTCACCCCTCCACTTT
TRBV6-1	NA	TRBJ2-5	TRBD1	CASSGYDGTGGETQYF	TGTGCCAGCAGTGGATACGACGGGACAGGGGGAGAGACCCAGTACTTC
TRBV5-1	few	TRBJ1-2	TRBD1	CASSLEGQGVGYTF	TGCGCCAGCAGCTTGGAGGGACAGGGGGTCGGCTACACCTTC
TRBV13	NA	TRBJ2-3	NA	CASSLPGAGPPDTQYF	TGTGCCAGCAGCCTTCCAGGCGCAGGGCCTCCAGATACGCAGTATTTT
TRBV19	NA	TRBJ2-6	NA	CASSIDYSGANVLTF	TGTGCCAGTAGTATAGATTACTCTGGGGCCAACGTCCTGACTTTC
TRBV24-1	few	TRBJ2-7	NA	CATSDSPHPRPMGYEQYF	TGTGCCACCAGTGATTCCCCGCATCCAAGGCCGATGGGGTACGAGCAGTACTTC
TRBV25-1	NA	TRBJ2-1	NA	CASSDWNNEQFF	TGTGCCAGCAGTGATTGGAACAATGAGCAGTTCTTC
TRBV28	few	TRBJ2-3	NA	CATAGADGTDTQYF	TGTGCCACCGCAGGGGCGGATGGCACAGATACGCAGTATTTT